These 15 T cell receptor beta chains came from one sample sequenced in a study of T-cell memory formation after mild COVID-19. TCRdb called the 5' RACE reads again in MiXCR, with one record for every CDR3 protein. This repertoire shows about 40,000 distinct CDR3 sequences, 6.1% found once; its top ten account for 0.7% to 0.85%. Material for sequencing was PBMCs or a T cell subset sorted from them (not recorded which). The receptors shown here come from an adult who had mild COVID-19 (a few samples of this study predate the infection). Cell type and time point are not known.

This clonotype was observed at least ten times. The rearrangement joins TRBV6-2 or TRBV6-3 to TRBJ2-3; D might be TRBD2 (5 bases). The germline gives CDR1 MNHEY, CDR2 SVGEGT. Trimming removed 7 bases at V and 2 bases at J, with 16 bases between. CDR3 length equals 15 residues. CDR3 DNA: TGTGCCAGCACCTTGGACTTGGCCTCCACAGATACGCAGTATTTT. It yields the protein CASTLDLASTDTQYF.

This clonotype has ten or more counts. The CDR3 spells CASSRGTASGANVLTF. CDR3 bases: TGCGCCAGCAGCAGGGGGACCGCCTCTGGGGCCAACGTCCTGACTTTC. This sequence joins TRBV5-1 and TRBJ2-6; a possible D gene is TRBD1 (6 bases). The CDR3 covers 16 residues. The V gene lost 4 bases and the J gene lost 0 bases, with 11 bases spanning the gap. Germline V gene data show CDR1 as SGHRS and CDR2 as YFSETQ.

The chain has TRBV3-1 and TRBJ2-1, with D perhaps TRBD2 (6 bases). Germline V lookup: CDR1 LGHDT, CDR2 YNNKEL (reference sequence). The CDR3 sequence is 15 residues long. Deletions cut 10 bases from V and 8 bases from J, with 24 bases between. CDR3 sequence reads: CATRAGGAKFDEQFF. CDR3 coding DNA: TGTGCCACCCGAGCGGGCGGGGCCAAATTCGATGAGCAGTTCTTC.

The chain uses TRBV19 and TRBJ1-5, with D tentatively TRBD1 (6 bases). Trimming left V 7 bases short and J 3 bases short, with 10 bases between. The CDR3 sequence is 13 residues long. The germline CDR1 and CDR2 sequences are LNHDA and SQIVND (reference sequence). The CDR3: CASKDSNNQPQHF. DNA of the CDR3: TGTGCCAGTAAGGACAGTAACAATCAGCCCCAGCATTTT.

This chain links TRBV5-5 with TRBJ2-7; weak D call: TRBD1 (5 bases). V was trimmed by 4 bases and J by 5 bases, leaving 16 bases between them. Germline CDR1 reads SGHKS; CDR2 reads YYEKEE (reference sequence). This CDR3 is built from 14 residues. The CDR3 protein is CASSPDVQGHEQYF. CDR3 DNA sequence: TGTGCCAGCAGCCCCGACGTCCAGGGTCACGAGCAGTACTTC.

The J gene is TRBJ2-5, the V gene TRBV6-6, with D possibly TRBD2 on 6 matching bases. CDR3 length: 12 amino acids. Trimming left V 4 bases short and J 3 bases short, with 6 bases between. Germline CDR1 reads MNHNY; CDR2 reads SVGAGI (reference sequence). This CDR3 reads CASSWGEETQYF. CDR3 DNA: TGTGCCAGCAGTTGGGGGGAAGAGACCCAGTACTTC.

This clonotype was picked up many times. Here the CDR3 reads CSAAFNRIGEAFF. In DNA form, the CDR3 reads TGCAGTGCTGCCTTCAACCGGATAGGGGAAGCTTTCTTT. The chain joins TRBV20-1 to TRBJ1-1, with no clear D. Germline values: CDR1 DFQATT, CDR2 SNEGSKA (reference sequence). With 5 bases removed from V and 8 bases from J, the gap between germline ends came to 18 bases. The CDR3 covers 13 residues.

This clonotype occurred many times. This rearrangement joins TRBV24-1 to TRBJ2-1; no reliable D call. Germline CDR1 and CDR2: KGHDR and SFDVKD. CDR3 length: 15 residues. V was clipped by 2 bases and J by 5 bases, with 12 bases between them. The CDR3, as DNA: TGTGCCACCAGTGATTCCTCCACTACTCACAATGAGCAGTTCTTC. Translation gives CATSDSSTTHNEQFF.

The chain uses TRBV24-1 and TRBJ2-1; TRBD2 agrees at 11 bases. Per the germline V gene, CDR1 is KGHDR and CDR2 is SFDVKD. Trimming cost V 9 bases and J 0 bases; bases outside gene matches: 6. The CDR3 covers 16 residues. The CDR3 DNA follows: TGTGCCACCGGGACTAGCGGCCTTAGCTCCTACAATGAGCAGTTCTTC. Its protein product is CATGTSGLSSYNEQFF.

V gene TRBV20-1 combines with J gene TRBJ2-3, with unresolved D. CDR1 and CDR2 (germline): DFQATT, SNEGSKA (reference sequence). The CDR3 runs 15 residues. The germline V and J ends were trimmed by 1 base and 5 bases, with 16 bases remaining between them. CDR3 residues: CSARGRWWSVDTQYF. The CDR3 nucleotides are TGCAGTGCTAGAGGAAGGTGGTGGTCCGTAGATACGCAGTATTTT.

This clonotype came up a few times. V gene TRBV10-3 combines with J gene TRBJ2-5; D is perhaps TRBD1 or TRBD2 (5 bases each). Germline-derived CDR1 and CDR2 are ENHRY and SYGVKD. The CDR3 covers 17 residues. Trimming left V 3 bases short and J 3 bases short, with 20 bases between. The CDR3 loop reads CAISEDGGAWRKETQYF. Here the CDR3 DNA reads TGTGCCATCAGTGAAGATGGGGGAGCGTGGCGGAAAGAGACCCAGTACTTC.

This clonotype has a count of ten or more. This rearrangement joins TRBV5-1 to TRBJ2-3, with D perhaps TRBD1 (6 bases). V dropped 3 bases and J dropped 2 bases, with 16 bases sitting between them. This CDR3 contains 16 residues. Germline V gene data show CDR1 as SGHRS and CDR2 as YFSETQ. This CDR3 reads CASSSTGSLSTDTQYF. In DNA, the CDR3 is TGCGCCAGCAGCTCGACAGGTTCCCTTTCCACAGATACGCAGTATTTT. The variable domain in full, with the rest retrieved from reference TRBV5-1 and TRBJ2-3, is KAGVTQTPRYLIKTRGQQVTLSCSPISGHRSVSWYQQTPGQGLQFLFEYFSETQRNKGNFPGRFSGRQFSNSRSEMNVSTLELGDSALYLCASSSTGSLSTDTQYFGPGTRLTVL.

CDR3 sequence reads: CASSGPPRDRTDTQYF. Here the CDR3 DNA reads TGTGCCAGCAGCGGGCCCCCCCGGGACAGAACAGATACGCAGTATTTT. The V call is TRBV6-6, the J call TRBJ2-3; 7 nucleotides agree with TRBD1. The CDR3 has 16 amino acids. With 6 bases clipped from V and 3 bases from J, the junction kept 12 bases outside the gene matches. Germline-derived CDR1 and CDR2 are MNHNY and SVGAGI (reference sequence).

This clonotype turned up a few times. The genes are TRBV10-3 and TRBJ1-2; D might be TRBD1 (6 bases). The CDR3 covers 14 residues. Germline loops: CDR1 ENHRY, CDR2 SYGVKD. The germline V and J ends were trimmed by 4 bases and 4 bases, with 13 bases remaining between them. The CDR3 bases are TGTGCCATCAGTGGGACAGAAAACGCCTATGGCTACACCTTC. Translated: CAISGTENAYGYTF.

This clonotype has ten or more counts. The chain recombines TRBV18 with TRBJ2-7, with D perhaps assigned TRBD1 or TRBD2 (5 bases each). Trimming stripped 0 bases from V and 6 bases from J, with 15 bases between. Looked up from germline, CDR1 is KGHSH and CDR2 is LQKENI. The CDR3 is made up of 15 amino acids. CDR3 amino acids: CASSPPGTRTGEQYF. CDR3 DNA sequence: TGTGCCAGCTCACCACCGGGGACCCGGACGGGCGAGCAGTACTTC.